The 14 T cell receptor beta chains below were found in one sample sequenced in a study of human T cells and chemical hapten exposure. Specified time point: patch test 3, about 24 weeks after DPC sensitization. Treatment specified: therapeutic diphenylcyclopropenone sensitization with weekly scalp DPC. From whole blood left unfractionated, total RNA was extracted. TCRdb analysed the RACE reads with MiXCR anew, one entry per CDR3 protein. This table has around 40,000 distinct CDR3 sequences, roughly an eighth appearing once. Source: whole blood, taken in connection with sensitization to the hapten diphenylcyclopropenone (DPC). All receptors come from a woman in her forties with alopecia areata. Some clones in this sample may be carry-over from other donors' samples.

The gene calls are TRBV7-9 and TRBJ1-1; D may be TRBD1 (6 bases). This CDR3 spans 15 amino acids. Germline CDR1 and CDR2: SEHNR and FQNEAQ (reference sequence). Trimming pared 5 bases from V and 1 base from J, leaving 14 bases between. The CDR3 protein is CASSARQASNTEAFF. The CDR3 nucleotides are TGTGCCAGCAGCGCCCGACAGGCCTCGAACACTGAAGCTTTCTTT.

This clonotype appeared a few times. CDR3 protein: CASSPPEAKNIQYF. The CDR3 nucleotides read TGCGCCAGCAGCCCGCCCGAAGCCAAAAACATTCAGTACTTC. The chain couples TRBV4-1 to TRBJ2-4; D call uncertain. The length of the CDR3 is 14 residues. Germline CDR1 is MGHRA and CDR2 is YSYEKL. Between the trimmed V and J ends, which lost 4 bases and 0 bases, there was a span of 7 bases.

This clonotype was seen at least ten times. The V and J genes are TRBV27 and TRBJ1-3; tentatively, D is TRBD1 (6 bases). The germline V gene has CDR1 MNHEY and CDR2 SMNVEV (reference sequence). V was cut by 5 bases and J by 0 bases, with 11 bases left in between. The CDR3 is 15 amino acids. As DNA, the CDR3 is TGTGCCAGCAGTCGGCAGGGGATCTCTGGAAACACCATATATTTT. This codes for CASSRQGISGNTIYF.

This clonotype was counted at least ten times. This chain links TRBV11-2 with TRBJ2-1; 11 bases are shared with TRBD2. V lost 5 bases and J lost 9; bases outside the gene matches: 9. Germline V gives CDR1 SGHAT, CDR2 FQNNGV. There are 15 residues in the CDR3. In DNA, the CDR3 is TGTGCCAGCAGCCGACTAGCGGGGAGCTACGGTGAGCAGTTCTTC. The encoded protein is CASSRLAGSYGEQFF.

This clonotype was counted a few times. This sequence joins TRBV7-9 and TRBJ1-1; TRBD1 agrees at 11 bases. V was pared by 6 bases and J by 4 bases, with 4 bases of the junction left unmatched. From germline, CDR1 is SEHNR and CDR2 FQNEAQ (reference sequence). The CDR3 contains 14 residues. As DNA, the CDR3 is TGTGCCAGCAGGACCGGGACAGGGGGCACTGAAGCTTTCTTT. Translated: CASRTGTGGTEAFF.

In its sample, this clonotype was seen many times. The V gene is TRBV6-6, the J gene TRBJ2-1; possibly TRBD1 for D (5 bases). There are 12 residues in the CDR3. CDR1 MNHNY and CDR2 SVGAGI come from the germline V gene (reference sequence). Trimming took 9 bases from V and 2 from J, leaving 8 bases between them. CDR3 bases: TGTGCCAGTGAGACAGCCTACAATGAGCAGTTCTTC. It codes for CASETAYNEQFF.

This clonotype has ten or more counts. The chain links TRBV7-9 to TRBJ2-5; D is possibly TRBD1 (5 bases). Germline V CDR1 and CDR2: SEHNR, FQNEAQ (reference sequence). Trimming took off 6 bases at V and 3 bases at J, with 11 bases between the two ends. The CDR3 is 13 residues long. The CDR3 nucleotides read TGTGCCAGCAGGTACTCGGACAAAGAGACCCAGTACTTC. Translated, it gives CASRYSDKETQYF.

This clonotype was counted once. This clone may be a read error of a much larger clone one base away. In DNA, the CDR3 is TGTGCCAGCAGCTACCCCTCACCGCTAGCGAGCTCCTACAATGAGCGGTTCTTC. This codes for CASSYPSPLASSYNERFF. The chain uses TRBV5-5 and TRBJ2-1, with a tentative D call TRBD2 (6 bases). The CDR3 sequence is 18 residues long. Germline lookup yields CDR1 SGHKS and CDR2 YYEKEE (reference sequence).

In its sample, this clonotype was seen many times. The chain is built from TRBV18 and TRBJ2-7; D is possibly TRBD1 (6 bases). V lost 6 bases, J lost 3 bases, and 24 bases lay in between. There are 17 residues in the CDR3. CDR1 and CDR2 (germline): KGHSH, LQKENI. Here the CDR3 reads CASSPVTGPGTYYEQYF. CDR3 nucleotide sequence: TGTGCCAGCTCCCCCGTTACAGGGCCCGGAACCTACTACGAGCAGTACTTC.

This clonotype came up many times. The J gene is TRBJ1-2, the V gene TRBV9, with D possibly matching TRBD1 (6 bases). This CDR3 is built from 14 residues. The V end was cut by 4 bases, the J end by 0 bases, with 10 bases between. From germline, CDR1 is SGDLS and CDR2 YYNGEE. CDR3 loop: CASSPGQTNYGYTF. Here the CDR3 DNA reads TGTGCCAGCAGCCCCGGACAGACTAACTATGGCTACACCTTC.

This clonotype was observed a few times. The V call is TRBV10-3, the J call TRBJ2-7; TRBD1 or TRBD2 may be the D gene (5 bases each). The V end lost 10 bases, the J end lost 2 bases, and 18 bases lay between the germline ends. The CDR3 extends over 14 amino acids. Per the germline V gene, CDR1 is ENHRY and CDR2 is SYGVKD. Here the CDR3 DNA reads TGTGCCACCTTCGACCGGGACCGCGCCTACGAGCAGTACTTC. Protein product: CATFDRDRAYEQYF.

This clonotype came up many times. V is TRBV29-1 and J is TRBJ2-1; no clear D gene. Trimming left V 4 bases short and J 6 bases short, with 10 bases between. This CDR3 region has 12 residues. Per the germline V gene, CDR1 is SQVTM and CDR2 is ANQGSEA. CDR3 residues: CSVGVGSNEQFF. In DNA, the CDR3 is TGCAGCGTTGGGGTCGGGTCCAATGAGCAGTTCTTC.

CDR3 residues: CASRGTGGTETQYF. Here the CDR3 DNA reads TGTGCCAGCAGGGGGACAGGGGGCACAGAGACCCAGTACTTC. This rearrangement joins TRBV28 to TRBJ2-5; 12 nucleotides line up with TRBD1. This CDR3 is 14 amino acids long. With 6 bases clipped from V and 4 bases from J, the junction kept 3 bases outside the gene matches. The germline CDR1 and CDR2 sequences are MDHEN and SYDVKM. Together with reference TRBV28 and TRBJ2-5, the CDR3 gives the full variable domain: DVKVTQSSRYLVKRTGEKVFLECVQDMDHENMFWYRQDPGLGLRLIYFSYDVKMKEKGDIPEGYSVSREKKERFSLILESASTNQTSMYLCASRGTGGTETQYFGPGTRLLVL.

The sample holds a few counts of this clonotype. The V call is TRBV11-2, the J call TRBJ2-5, with TRBD1 identical over 8 bases. CDR3 length: 13 amino acids. Germline assignment: CDR1 SGHAT and CDR2 FQNNGV. V dropped 4 bases and J dropped 4; count of bases not matched to a gene: 2. This CDR3 reads CASSSGGRETQYF. CDR3 DNA: TGTGCCAGCAGCTCAGGGGGCCGAGAGACCCAGTACTTC. Full variable domain (rest looked up from reference TRBV11-2 and TRBJ2-5): EAGVAQSPRYKIIEKRQSVAFWCNPISGHATLYWYQQILGQGPKLLIQFQNNGVVDDSQLPKDRFSAERLKGVDSTLKIQPAKLEDSAVYLCASSSGGRETQYFGPGTRLLVL.